This T cell receptor beta chain was found in a study of early T cells in non-severe SARS-CoV-2 infection (dated by TCRdb to the early 2020s). The study in broad terms: Because TCR sequencing was done on bulk RNA from unsorted whole blood, the alpha and beta chains could not be paired. Results and caveats for the whole study, not just this receptor: VDJdb matching was skewed toward anti-spike CD8 responses and likely underestimated virus-specific expansions by missing private and CD4 specificities.

Library creation used 5' RACE. Sequenced on a NextSeq 500. Unique molecular identifiers were attached to individual cDNA molecules in the TCR library protocol so that sequencing error and PCR bias could be corrected. TCR alpha and beta chains were both sequenced, and the abundances of alpha and beta sequences in each sample were closely correlated with each other. The source study handled its data this way. Decombinator V4 was used to annotate the V gene, J gene and CDR3 of the TCR sequences. Expanded TCRs were defined as changing significantly between any two time points under a Poisson model with p below 0.0001. TCR abundances were normalised to the total number of TCRs sequenced per sample and were expressed as counts per million. MAIT TCRs were defined by TRAV1-2 paired with TRAJ12, TRAJ20 or TRAJ33, and iNKT TCRs by TRAV10 paired with TRAJ18. VDJdb, accessed on 1 November 2021, was searched for TCRs annotated for CMV, EBV and SARS-CoV-2, and TCRs annotated for more than one antigen were excluded. Clones were called with MiXCR by TCRdb after fastp trimmed the public reads at Q25, and only in-frame beta chains were retained. Rows merge per CDR3 protein into single entries with the most common DNA and genes. TCRdb's processing, not the study's, gives the V and J calls here. Counted in this sample were 70,000 or so distinct CDR3 sequences; about 12% of them appeared once. Over 0.95% of the sample goes to the ten largest clones.

This clonotype was observed many times. It has no known antigen specificity. One base away there is no much larger clone; base qualities are not given. This was a case-control study nested in a cohort of healthcare workers in London, UK, who had nasopharyngeal swab PCR tests and blood samples taken every week. Healthcare workers were enrolled in the week of the UK lockdown, from 23 to 31 March 2020, and were followed every week for up to 16 weeks. Per the germline V gene, MGHRA is the CDR1 and YSYEKL is the CDR2. The CDR3 runs 18 amino acids, cysteine and phenylalanine included. Here the CDR3 DNA is all that survives: 54 bases in frame from base 1. Cut back by 1 base and 2 bases, the V and J ends lie 18 bases apart.

This TCR derives from an adult who was a healthcare worker with PCR-confirmed SARS-CoV-2 infection or an uninfected control (not recorded which). The chain couples TRBV4-1 to TRBJ1-3; TRBD1 is a possible D gene, resting on 6 matching bases. Input material: whole blood. The DNA sequence is as follows: TGCGCCAGCAGCCAAGTAACCCCAGGGGATTTTACTGGAAACACCATATATTTT. Its amino acids are CASSQVTPGDFTGNTIYF.